The 6 T cell receptor beta chains listed next were all sequenced from one sample in a study of T cell responses to AZD1222 COVID-19 vaccine. Assay: immunoSEQ multiplex PCR; the TCRdb copy retains only in-frame clones and omits some. The table includes 90,000 to 95,000 clones, 70% to 90% detected once. The sequencing here drew on peripheral blood, taken 28 days after the second AZD1222 dose. The origin of the receptors is an adult who received the AZD1222 COVID-19 vaccine.

The rearrangement uses TRBV2 and TRBJ1-1; TRBD1 aligns across 11 bases. The CDR3 totals 14 residues. J lost 4 bases, V lost 4 bases, and 2 bases had no gene match. CDR1 is SNHLY and CDR2 is FYNNEI in the germline V gene. The CDR3 bases are TGTGCCAGCAGTGGGGACAGGGGGAGCACTGAAGCTTTCTTT. Its translation is CASSGDRGSTEAFF.

This rearrangement joins TRBV5-1 to TRBJ2-7, with D tentatively TRBD2 (6 bases). The V gene lost 3 bases and the J gene lost 0 bases, with 10 bases spanning the gap. The CDR3 totals 14 residues. Germline CDR1 SGHRS, CDR2 YFSETQ. This chain's CDR3 is CASSSAGSSYEQYF. The CDR3 DNA sequence: TGCGCCAGCAGCTCGGCGGGGAGCTCCTACGAGCAGTACTTC.

Here the CDR3 reads CASSPIRGQETQYF. Written as DNA, the CDR3 is TGCGCCAGCAGCCCTATCAGGGGCCAAGAGACCCAGTACTTC. The genes are TRBV4-1 and TRBJ2-5; a weak D match, TRBD1 (6 bases). Trimming pared 4 bases from V and 1 base from J, leaving 10 bases between. The CDR3 covers 14 residues. Germline CDR1 reads MGHRA; CDR2 reads YSYEKL.

The V gene is TRBV6-5, the J gene TRBJ2-1, with 10 nucleotides matching TRBD1. V lost 6 bases to trimming and J lost 2 bases; unmatched junction nucleotides: 4. CDR1 and CDR2 from the germline V gene are MNHEY and SVGAGI. The CDR3 has 15 residues. CDR3 nucleotides: TGTGCCAGCAGCCCCGGGACAGGGGCCTACAATGAGCAGTTCTTC. This codes for CASSPGTGAYNEQFF.

This chain joins TRBV2 and TRBJ2-2; D may be TRBD1 (5 bases). Trimming took 6 bases from V and 16 from J, leaving 15 bases between them. The germline gives CDR1 SNHLY, CDR2 FYNNEI. The CDR3 is 11 amino acids. In DNA form, the CDR3 reads TGTGCCAGCAGAGGACACTCCGGGTCGTTTTTT. Protein product: CASRGHSGSFF.

The chain carries TRBV6-5 and TRBJ1-2, with D maybe TRBD1 (6 bases). Germline-derived CDR1 and CDR2 are MNHEY and SVGAGI. The CDR3 is 13 amino acids. V was cut by 6 bases and J by 3 bases, with 11 bases left in between. CDR3 amino acids: CASSQTGYYGYTF. As DNA, the CDR3 is TGTGCCAGCAGCCAAACAGGGTACTATGGCTACACCTTC.